The 16 T cell receptor beta chains listed next were all sequenced from one sample in a study of blood T cell repertoires in COVID-19. Here immunoSEQ multiplex PCR was the method, and the copy in TCRdb shows in-frame clones only, minus some. The data contain 65,000 to 100,000 clones, roughly four fifths of them singletons. Material: peripheral blood. The receptors were sampled from a human donor in a cohort sampled during active COVID-19.

The V and J genes are TRBV11-3 and TRBJ2-3; possible D gene TRBD1, 5 bases. The CDR3 covers 14 residues. CDR1 and CDR2 (germline): SGHNT, YENEEA. The ends were cut back, 5 bases at V and 0 bases at J, with 9 bases in the middle. This CDR3 is CASSMTASTDTQYF. CDR3 bases: TGTGCCAGCAGCATGACAGCTAGCACAGATACGCAGTATTTT. Filled out from reference TRBV11-3 and TRBJ2-3, the complete variable domain reads EAGVVQSPRYKIIEKKQPVAFWCNPISGHNTLYWYLQNLGQGPELLIRYENEEAVDDSQLPKDRFSAERLKGVDSTLKIQPAELGDSAVYLCASSMTASTDTQYFGPGTRLTVL.

This clone has more than one count but fewer than ten. V and J are TRBV19 and TRBJ1-2, with 9 bases matching TRBD1. With V trimmed by 5 bases and J by 8 bases, 15 bases remained unmatched. CDR3 length: 16 amino acids. From germline, CDR1 is LNHDA and CDR2 SQIVND (reference sequence). This chain's CDR3 is CASSPQGATGGRGYTF. The CDR3 DNA reads TGTGCCAGTAGTCCCCAAGGTGCGACAGGGGGACGGGGCTACACCTTC. Drawing the rest from reference TRBV19 and TRBJ1-2, the complete variable domain is DGGITQSPKYLFRKEGQNVTLSCEQNLNHDAMYWYRQDPGQGLRLIYYSQIVNDFQKGDIAEGYSVSREKKESFPLTVTSAQKNPTAFYLCASSPQGATGGRGYTFGSGTRLTVV.

The chain couples TRBV5-1 to TRBJ1-3; 10 nucleotides line up with TRBD1. This CDR3 is 16 amino acids long. With V trimmed by 5 bases and J by 0 bases, 5 bases remained unmatched. The germline V gene has CDR1 SGHRS and CDR2 YFSETQ. The CDR3 DNA reads as TGCGCCAGCAGGACAGGGGGCATAAACTCTGGAAACACCATATATTTT. Protein: CASRTGGINSGNTIYF.

The V call is TRBV20-1, the J call TRBJ2-1; D not certain. The CDR3 covers 11 residues. Germline V gene data show CDR1 as DFQATT and CDR2 as SNEGSKA (reference sequence). V shed 5 bases and J shed 9 bases, with 11 bases lying between them. CDR3 amino acids: CSAALSVEQFF. In DNA, the CDR3 is TGCAGTGCTGCCCTATCGGTTGAGCAGTTCTTC.

In this sample, this clone turned up a few times. The chain recombines TRBV28 with TRBJ1-2, with TRBD1 identical over 7 bases. J gave up 3 bases and V 10 bases, and 5 bases lay outside the gene matches. The CDR3 covers 12 residues. The germline CDR1 and CDR2 sequences are MDHEN and SYDVKM. The CDR3 protein is CATRTGDYGYTF. CDR3 in DNA: TGTGCCACCCGGACAGGCGACTATGGCTACACCTTC.

The chain links TRBV5-1 to TRBJ1-5; 8 bases match TRBD1. The CDR3 is 15 amino acids. The J segment lost 5 bases and the V segment lost 6 bases, leaving 10 bases of the junction unmatched. CDR1 is SGHRS and CDR2 is YFSETQ in the germline V gene. The CDR3 DNA is TGCGCCAGCAAGACAGGGGTGGGGGGGCATCAGCCCCAGCATTTT. It is translated as CASKTGVGGHQPQHF.

In its sample, this clone was seen once. The chain carries TRBV12-3 or TRBV12-4 and TRBJ2-1, with 10 bases aligning to TRBD2. The CDR3 is 12 residues long. This CDR3 reads CASGGAYNEQFF. The DNA for the CDR3 is TGTGCGAGCGGGGGGGCCTACAATGAGCAGTTCTTC.

V usage is TRBV19 and J usage is TRBJ2-7; D not certain. The CDR3 contains 14 residues. The germline gives CDR1 LNHDA, CDR2 SQIVND (reference sequence). Between the trimmed V and J ends, which lost 2 bases and 1 base, there was a span of 9 bases. CDR3 DNA sequence: TGTGCCAGTAGTATACGACCGGGTTCCTACGAGCAGTACTTC. Translation gives CASSIRPGSYEQYF. Full variable domain (remainder filled in from reference TRBV19 and TRBJ2-7): DGGITQSPKYLFRKEGQNVTLSCEQNLNHDAMYWYRQDPGQGLRLIYYSQIVNDFQKGDIAEGYSVSREKKESFPLTVTSAQKNPTAFYLCASSIRPGSYEQYFGPGTRLTVT.

The rearrangement links TRBV3-1 (or the pseudogene TRBV3-2) to TRBJ2-5; 13 bases align to TRBD2. The trim removed 3 bases at V and 6 bases at J, leaving 4 bases unmatched. Germline CDR1 is LGHDT and CDR2 is YNNKEL (reference sequence). The CDR3 has 15 residues. This CDR3 is CASSQTSGGFKTQYF. The DNA of the CDR3 is TGTGCCAGCAGCCAGACTAGCGGGGGGTTTAAGACCCAGTACTTC.

The CDR3, as DNA: TGTGCCAGCAGGGAACAGGACAAGAGCAATCAGCCCCAGCATTTT. This codes for CASREQDKSNQPQHF. J is TRBJ1-5 and V is TRBV2; the D gene is possibly TRBD1 (5 bases). This CDR3 comprises 15 residues. The ends were cut back, 6 bases at V and 1 base at J, with 13 bases in the middle. The germline gives CDR1 SNHLY, CDR2 FYNNEI.

The rearrangement links TRBV2 to TRBJ1-5, with D uncertain. V gave up 6 bases and J gave up 5 bases, with 11 bases separating them. The CDR3 contains 13 residues. Germline V CDR1 and CDR2: SNHLY, FYNNEI. The CDR3 spells CASRSENHQPQHF. In DNA, the CDR3 is TGTGCCAGCAGAAGCGAGAACCATCAGCCCCAGCATTTT.

The chain joins TRBV7-3 to TRBJ2-3, with a weak D call TRBD1 (6 bases). CDR3 length: 15 residues. V was clipped by 5 bases and J by 2 bases, with 14 bases between them. Germline CDR1 and CDR2: SGHTA and FQGTGA. CDR3 bases: TGTGCCAGCAGCCCTTGGGGGACAACCACAGATACGCAGTATTTT. Protein product: CASSPWGTTTDTQYF.

The rearrangement joins TRBV6-6 to TRBJ2-7, with 9 bases that match TRBD1. CDR1 and CDR2 (germline): MNHNY, SVGAGI (reference sequence). This CDR3 contains 16 residues. The V segment lost 5 bases and the J segment 4 bases; nucleotides outside the gene matches: 12. Here the CDR3 DNA reads TGTGCCAGCAGTCGACTTCCGGGACAGGGACATTACGAGCAGTACTTC. Its translation: CASSRLPGQGHYEQYF.

V usage is TRBV25-1 and J usage is TRBJ1-1; 7 nucleotides match TRBD1. The ends lost 3 bases at V and 2 bases at J; junction bases unmatched: 3. The CDR3 is made up of 14 amino acids. Germline loops: CDR1 MGHDK, CDR2 SYGVNS. The CDR3 loop is CASSDDRVNTEAFF. CDR3 in DNA: TGTGCCAGCAGTGATGACAGGGTCAACACTGAAGCTTTCTTT.

The rearrangement joins TRBV4-1 to TRBJ2-1; 8 nucleotides align to TRBD1. With 1 base clipped from V and 7 bases from J, the junction kept 6 bases outside the gene matches. The CDR3 loop spans 15 amino acids. The germline CDR1 and CDR2 sequences are MGHRA and YSYEKL. The CDR3 DNA is TGCGCCAGCAGCCAAGTAGGCAGGGGGCGAAATGAGCAGTTCTTC. Its protein product is CASSQVGRGRNEQFF.

J is TRBJ2-3 and V is TRBV5-1; 9 nucleotides line up with TRBD2. This CDR3 has 15 amino acids. The trim removed 5 bases at V and 3 bases at J, leaving 7 bases unmatched. Germline CDR1 and CDR2: SGHRS and YFSETQ. DNA for the CDR3: TGCGCCAGCAGGTTAGGCGGGGGGGCTACAGATACGCAGTATTTT. This codes for CASRLGGGATDTQYF.